This T cell receptor beta chain derives from a study of cytomegalovirus exposure and HLA in healthy donors. Study conclusions and caveats: One variant, a missense change in DCLRE1C, was linked in a later analysis to TCR beta V- and J-gene trimming. Clonal expansion, a later analysis showed, was greater in HLA-associated TCR beta chains than in equally common others. A previous analysis found most TCR beta V segments productive roughly 87% or roughly 30% of the time. There were some V segments, including TRBV6-2 and TRBV6-3, excluded as indistinguishable.

PCR used 60 Vbeta primers and 13 Jbeta primers. Sequencing was performed with immunoSEQ multiplex PCR; in TCRdb, only in-frame clones are kept and a portion is missing. In the table there are about 150,000 clones, 65% to 90% of which are singletons. Germline loops: CDR1 SGHVS, CDR2 FNYEAQ. The CDR3 has 16 residues. With 5 bases removed from V and 8 bases from J, the gap between germline ends came to 24 bases. A word on this clone: Its antigen is not known.

The receptor comes from a woman between 50 and 59 years old in good health and CMV-seropositive. The sequenced material came from PBMCs. The chain employs TRBV7-6 and TRBJ1-2; the D gene is possibly TRBD1 (5 bases). CDR3 loop: CASSINPGLAGEGYTF. The CDR3, as DNA: TGTGCCAGCAGCATAAACCCGGGATTAGCGGGGGAGGGCTACACCTTC. The full variable domain, its missing parts supplied by reference TRBV7-6 and TRBJ1-2, is GAGVSQSPRYKVTKRGQDVALRCDPISGHVSLYWYRQALGQGPEFLTYFNYEAQQDKSGLPNDRFSAERPEGSISTLTIQRTEQRDSAMYRCASSINPGLAGEGYTFGSGTRLTVV.